This record covers a single T cell receptor (beta chain). This clone was seen only a few times. Its antigen remains unidentified. Base quality data are lacking; no much larger clone is found one base away. Each donor gave one peripheral blood draw, approximately 100 mL on average, collected into heparinised tubes. Naive, central memory, regulatory and stem cell-like memory CD4+ T cells were sorted on a BD FACSAria II using a panel including CD45RO, CCR7, CD25, CD127, CD95 and CD27. Every sorted population had a purity above 98%. PBMCs were separated immediately by Lymphoprep density gradient centrifugation and were stained directly, without being cultured. So that batch effects would be minimized, each experiment stained and sorted samples in pairs, pairing one healthy donor with one patient. The CDR3 runs 17 amino acids, cysteine and phenylalanine included. Of the read, only the CDR3 DNA is kept; its 51 bases are in frame from base 1. V is trimmed back by 3 bases and J by 2 bases, and the junction contains 11 bases that no gene match accounts for. The germline V gene (reference sequence) yields SGHNT for CDR1 and YYREEE for CDR2.

All of the isolated RNA was reverse transcribed with the High Capacity cDNA Reverse Transcription Kit, so expressed TCRB transcripts were sequenced. Naive, central memory and regulatory T cell samples underwent deep immunoSEQ sequencing, averaging around 3.9 million total reads per sample. Sorted cells were lysed in RLT buffer, and RNA was extracted using DNase-treated RNeasy Micro or Mini kits according to cell number. Each cell subset was processed on its own to prevent cross-contamination, while patient and healthy donor samples were processed together. The immunoSEQ multiplex PCR was used to amplify TCRB sequences from cDNA, yielding 87-bp fragments that span the CDR3 region. The amplicons were sequenced using the Illumina HiSeq platform. Per the authors' processing: Synthetic template baselines were used to correct PCR bias computationally, reads within Hamming distance 2 were collapsed together, and singletons that could not be merged were discarded. Reads were aligned against IMGT so that V, D and J genes, CDR3 length and insertions or deletions at six rearrangement sites could be assigned. Within each subset, clonotype counts were normalized to the number of sorted cells before true diversity and Gini coefficients were calculated with the tcR R package. Repertoire sharing was quantified using the overlap coefficient calculated on TCRB nucleotide sequences. Out-of-frame TCRB sequences from naive cells were analyzed as a proxy for the pre-selection repertoire. TCRdb took this table from immuneACCESS and kept in-frame rearrangements with V and J called. Such tables lack part of the clones; where checked against another copy, unresolved V genes explain under half of the gap, and the rest is unexplained. That table furnishes V, J and clone size, whereas the DNA furnished D and trimming. Present in this sample are about 340,000 clones, about 13% of which were seen just once. The biggest ten clones account for approximately 0.016% of the sample.

These data belong to a study of beta chain features in type 1 diabetes (dated by TCRdb to 2016 to 2018). In the study overall: Patients and healthy donors did not differ in mean age, gender distribution, total cell number or subset yield. Across all samples, 107,917,701 sorted cells were examined, and cell number per subset correlated strongly with RNA yield. The study compared TCRB repertoires of sorted circulating CD4+ T cell subsets between recently diagnosed type 1 diabetes patients and matched healthy donors. Whereas all 30 or so donors provided naive and central memory subsets, regulatory and stem cell-like memory subsets were isolated from just 8 patients and about eight healthy donors. The paper as a whole reports these results and caveats: Fewer insertions and more nucleotide deletions at VDJ recombination sites were observed in patients with type 1 diabetes, implying thymic rearrangement abnormalities. Only small numbers of individuals were included in the HLA sub-analyses, which left unresolved whether HLA type had any influence on TCRB rearrangement. Naive, central memory and regulatory TCRB repertoires appeared more similar among patients than among healthy donors. Because cDNA was sequenced instead of genomic DNA, highly expressing activated cells could be over-represented, though the groups showed no difference in activation or CD3 levels. A moderate but significant shortening of TCRB CDR3 length was observed in type 1 diabetes patients in all four CD4+ subsets. PCR might favor shorter templates, but patient and control samples were amplified and corrected together, so any skew would affect both groups equally.

This receptor chain uses TRBV5-4 and TRBJ2-7, with TRBD2 matching 10 junction bases. This clonotype was obtained from a woman under 30 with type 1 diabetes. Input material: naive CD4+ T cells from blood. In the paper's terms, the cell subset or site label means: true naive CD4+ T cells. The base sequence is TGTGCCAGCAGCTGGGGGGGACTAGCGAAAGGAACCTACGAGCAGTACTTC. Translated, this gives CASSWGGLAKGTYEQYF.